A selection of T cell receptor beta chains follows, all from one sample in a study of blood T cells in healthy people across ages. TCRdb re-derived calls from the 5' RACE reads in MiXCR, one entry per CDR3 protein. The table records fewer than 750,000 distinct CDR3 sequences, around 50% of them present only once. The sequencing sample was made of blood. The source is a woman of 80 years or more in good health. Each CDR3 is given without its conserved first and last residue. Clone size is not always given. Where it is, it says once, few, many or a class for expanded clones.

CDR3 length	V gene	clone size	J gene	CDR3 protein
11	TRBV10-3	-	TRBJ2-5	AISPTSIETQY
11	TRBV20-1	few	TRBJ2-5	SATRLARETQY
13	TRBV20-1	-	-	SASRTSGVSETQY
13	TRBV9	many	TRBJ1-2	ASSSRQAGNYGYT
11	TRBV6-5	-	TRBJ2-7	ASREGFTYEQY
11	TRBV3-1	few	TRBJ2-5	ASAAGVQETQY
14	TRBV20-1	-	TRBJ2-3	SARDTGQGNTDTQY
12	TRBV30	few	-	AWNRQSPGYEQY
12	TRBV10-3	-	TRBJ2-5	AIKTTGAANEQY
11	TRBV12-3/TRBV12-4	-	TRBJ1-4	ASTRDLGEKLF
13	TRBV20-1	-	TRBJ2-3	SARVSPGSTDTQY
10	TRBV20-1	-	TRBJ2-5	SAQVRDREQY
12	TRBV6-5	many	TRBJ1-4	ASSGFTTNEKLF
11	TRBV2	-	TRBJ2-7	ASKGTSSYEQY
12	TRBV15	few	TRBJ2-4	ATSRDRGKNIQY